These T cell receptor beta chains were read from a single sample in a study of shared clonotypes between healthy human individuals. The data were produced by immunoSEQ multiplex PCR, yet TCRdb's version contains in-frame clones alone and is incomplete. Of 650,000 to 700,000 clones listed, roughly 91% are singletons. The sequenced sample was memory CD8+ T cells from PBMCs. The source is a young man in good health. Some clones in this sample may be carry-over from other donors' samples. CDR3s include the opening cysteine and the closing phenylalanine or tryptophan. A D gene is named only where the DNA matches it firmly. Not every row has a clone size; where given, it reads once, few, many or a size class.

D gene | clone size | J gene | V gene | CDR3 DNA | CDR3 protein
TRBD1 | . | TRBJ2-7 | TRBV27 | TGTGCCAGCAGTTTATCAACCCCTGGACAGGGGTTTTCCTACGAGCAGTACTTC | CASSLSTPGQGFSYEQYF
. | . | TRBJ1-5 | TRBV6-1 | TGTGCCAGCAGTGAAGCGTTTTATCGGACAGATAGCAATCAGCCCCAGCATTTT | CASSEAFYRTDSNQPQHF
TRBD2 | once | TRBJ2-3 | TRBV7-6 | TGTGCCAGCAGCTTACTAGCGGCTAGCACAGATACGCAGTATTTT | CASSLLAASTDTQYF
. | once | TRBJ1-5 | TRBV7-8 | TGTGCCAGCAGCTTCTCGGTTTGGTCTAGCAATCAGCCCCAGCATTTT | CASSFSVWSSNQPQHF
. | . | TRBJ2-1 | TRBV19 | TGTGCCAGTAGCGAGGGGGGACCGGCCGGGGAAGAGCAGTTCTTC | CASSEGGPAGEEQFF
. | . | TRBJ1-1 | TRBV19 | TGTGCCAGTCTTGGAGCAATCATTAAAGCTTTCTTT | CASLGAIIKAFF
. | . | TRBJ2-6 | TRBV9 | TGTGCCAGCAGCGTAGGGCACAGGAGTGGGGCCAACGTCCTGACTTTC | CASSVGHRSGANVLTF
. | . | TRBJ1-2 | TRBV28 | TGTGCCAGCAGTTACCCCACCGGGCGCGGCTATGGCTACACCTTC | CASSYPTGRGYGYTF
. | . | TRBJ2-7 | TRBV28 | TGTGCCAGCAGCCGTAACGGCAGGGTTTCCTACGAGCAGTACTTC | CASSRNGRVSYEQYF
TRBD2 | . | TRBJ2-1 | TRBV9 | TGTGCCAGCAGCGGTAGCTTTGGGCGACTAGCGGGAGGGCCAAATGAGCAGTTCTTC | CASSGSFGRLAGGPNEQFF
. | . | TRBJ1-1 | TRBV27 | TGTGCCAGCAGCCCTTCGGGTATGACTGAAGCTTTCTTT | CASSPSGMTEAFF
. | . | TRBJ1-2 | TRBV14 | TGTGCCAGCAGCCAAAGTCGCCTTTACTCCTATGGCTACACCTTC | CASSQSRLYSYGYTF
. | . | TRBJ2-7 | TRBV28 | TGTGCCAGCAGAACTACAGGGTCAAGCGAGCAGTACTTC | CASRTTGSSEQYF
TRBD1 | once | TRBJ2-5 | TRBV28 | TGTGCCAGCAGCCCGGACAGGGGGCGAAGTAGGGAGACCCAGTACTTC | CASSPDRGRSRETQYF
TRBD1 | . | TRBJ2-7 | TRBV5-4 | TGTGCCAGCAGCTATCTTGGACAGGGGTCTTACGAGCAGTACTTC | CASSYLGQGSYEQYF
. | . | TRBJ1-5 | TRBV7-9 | TGTGCCAGCAGCTCTTCCGGGACGAGCTATAGCAATCAGCCCCAGCATTTT | CASSSSGTSYSNQPQHF
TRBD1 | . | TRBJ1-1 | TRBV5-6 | TGTGCCAGCAGCCCGCAGGGGGCAACTGAAGCTTTCTTT | CASSPQGATEAFF
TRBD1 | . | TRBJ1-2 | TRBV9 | TGTGCCAGCAGCGGCCGGGACAGGGGTGGCTACACCTTC | CASSGRDRGGYTF
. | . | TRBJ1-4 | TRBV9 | TGTGCCAGCAGCGCTGGCGATCTGTACGAAAAACTGTTTTTT | CASSAGDLYEKLFF
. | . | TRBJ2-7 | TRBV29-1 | TGCAGCGTTGAAGATAGGGGTTCGGTAGGAATCTCCTACGAGCAGTACTTC | CSVEDRGSVGISYEQYF
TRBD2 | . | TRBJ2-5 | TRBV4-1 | TGCGCCAGCAGCCCCGGGCGGGGGCAAGAGACCCAGTACTTC | CASSPGRGQETQYF
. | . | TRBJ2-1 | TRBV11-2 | TGTGCCAGCAGCTGGTCTCGCGTCGATGAGCAGTTCTTC | CASSWSRVDEQFF
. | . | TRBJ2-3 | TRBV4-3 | TGCGCCAGCAGCCAAGATGCAAGCTCGGCAGATACGCAGTATTTT | CASSQDASSADTQYF
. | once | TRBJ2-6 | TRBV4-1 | TGCGCCAGCAGCCTCCTTTGGTCGGGGGCCAACGTCCTGACTTTC | CASSLLWSGANVLTF
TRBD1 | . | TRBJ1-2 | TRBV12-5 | TGTGCTAGTGGTTTGGACAGGGGACAACTGGGCTACACCTTC | CASGLDRGQLGYTF
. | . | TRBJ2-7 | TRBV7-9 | TGTGCCAGCAGCTTAGAAGGGTTCCCAGGGCGCTACGAGCAGTACTTC | CASSLEGFPGRYEQYF